The 16 T cell receptor beta chains reported below all come from one sample, sequenced in a study of cytomegalovirus exposure and HLA in healthy donors. Use of 60 Vbeta and 13 Jbeta primers characterized the PCR. Sequenced by immunoSEQ multiplex PCR; TCRdb stores in-frame clones only, minus some. The sample yields approximately 150,000 clones, 68% seen once. The sample comprised PBMCs. The receptor set was obtained from a woman between 40 and 50 years old in good health and CMV-seropositive.

This clone was counted once. The genes are TRBV2 and TRBJ1-5; D gene ambiguous. Per germline, CDR1 SNHLY and CDR2 FYNNEI. CDR3 length: 14 amino acids. The germline V and J ends were trimmed by 6 bases and 2 bases, with 11 bases remaining between them. CDR3 nucleotide sequence: TGTGCCAGCAGGGGAGACTCGGGCAATCAGCCCCAGCATTTT. Protein: CASRGDSGNQPQHF.

The chain uses TRBV7-6 and TRBJ1-4; D gene unclear. This CDR3 is built from 12 residues. Trimming pared 4 bases from V and 12 bases from J, leaving 12 bases between. Germline V CDR1 and CDR2: SGHVS, FNYEAQ. CDR3 DNA: TGTGCCAGCAGCTCTGGGAGGGATCAACTGTTTTTT. It codes for CASSSGRDQLFF.

This chain uses TRBV2 with TRBJ2-5; D ambiguous. The CDR3 totals 12 residues. The germline CDR1 and CDR2 sequences are SNHLY and FYNNEI. Trimming took off 6 bases at V and 5 bases at J, with 10 bases between the two ends. CDR3 in DNA: TGTGCCAGCAGAGATAATAGCGAGACCCAGTACTTC. It is translated as CASRDNSETQYF.

The genes are TRBV4-1 and TRBJ2-1; tentatively, D is TRBD2 (7 bases). The germline CDR1 and CDR2 sequences are MGHRA and YSYEKL. The CDR3 consists of 17 residues. The V gene lost 1 base and the J gene lost 4 bases, with 17 bases spanning the gap. In DNA, the CDR3 is TGCGCCAGCAGCCAAGTGCTGGCGGGGGCCATGTACAATGAGCAGTTCTTC. Amino acids: CASSQVLAGAMYNEQFF.

V usage is TRBV28 and J usage is TRBJ1-5, with D unresolved. Trimming cost V 5 bases and J 4 bases, with 12 bases left between them. The CDR3 runs to 14 residues. Germline-derived CDR1 and CDR2 are MDHEN and SYDVKM. CDR3 sequence (DNA): TGTGCCAGCAGTCCGGTCGGGGAGAATCAGCCCCAGCATTTT. It is translated as CASSPVGENQPQHF. Complete variable domain (other parts from reference TRBV28 and TRBJ1-5): DVKVTQSSRYLVKRTGEKVFLECVQDMDHENMFWYRQDPGLGLRLIYFSYDVKMKEKGDIPEGYSVSREKKERFSLILESASTNQTSMYLCASSPVGENQPQHFGDGTRLSIL.

This clone has just a few counts. The chain links TRBV6-6 to TRBJ2-7; TRBD1 might be the D (5 bases). Trimming removed 6 bases from V and 0 bases from J, with 15 bases in between. CDR3 size: 15 residues. The germline CDR1 and CDR2 sequences are MNHNY and SVGAGI (reference sequence). The CDR3 here is CASSPSGSSSYEQYF. CDR3 sequence (DNA): TGTGCCAGCAGCCCCTCAGGGTCTAGCTCCTACGAGCAGTACTTC.

The chain carries TRBV29-1 and TRBJ1-6; 10 bases align to TRBD1. The V gene's germline CDR1 is SQVTM and CDR2 ANQGSEA. The V gene end was trimmed by 6 bases and the J gene end by 8 bases; junction bases not matched to a gene: 7. CDR3 length: 14 residues. CDR3 DNA: TGCAGCGTGGCTTCCGGGACAGGGGATTCACCCCTCCACTTT. It is translated as CSVASGTGDSPLHF.

The chain has TRBV9 and TRBJ2-2; 8 bases match TRBD1. The V segment lost 4 bases and the J segment 3 bases; nucleotides outside the gene matches: 2. The CDR3 covers 14 residues. CDR1 is SGDLS, CDR2 YYNGEE, per germline. Here the CDR3 DNA reads TGTGCCAGCAGCTTACAGGGGGACACCGGGGAGCTGTTTTTT. Amino acid sequence: CASSLQGDTGELFF. The whole variable domain, remainder taken from reference TRBV9 and TRBJ2-2, is DSGVTQTPKHLITATGQRVTLRCSPRSGDLSVYWYQQSLDQGLQFLIQYYNGEERAKGNILERFSAQQFPDLHSELNLSSLELGDSALYFCASSLQGDTGELFFGEGSRLTVL.

J is TRBJ2-7 and V is TRBV7-9; 14 bases match TRBD2. Per germline, CDR1 SEHNR and CDR2 FQNEAQ (reference sequence). Trimming cost V 5 bases and J 0 bases; bases outside gene matches: 12. CDR3 size: 19 residues. DNA for the CDR3: TGTGCCAGCAGCCCTGACCCGGGACTAGCGGGAGCAGGCTCCTACGAGCAGTACTTC. This sequence encodes CASSPDPGLAGAGSYEQYF.

The chain employs TRBV20-1 and TRBJ1-1, with D unresolved. The germline V gene encodes CDR1 DFQATT and CDR2 SNEGSKA (reference sequence). The CDR3 totals 11 residues. CDR3 sequence: CATGRNTEAFF. The CDR3 bases are TGCGCTACCGGGAGGAACACTGAAGCTTTCTTT.

This clone was observed a handful of times. The chain uses TRBV4-1 and TRBJ1-2; perhaps TRBD1 as D (6 bases). Trimming took 1 base from V and 5 from J, leaving 17 bases between them. Germline values: CDR1 MGHRA, CDR2 YSYEKL. CDR3 length: 16 residues. The CDR3 nucleotides are TGCGCCAGCAGCCAAGGGGCGGGGGGCCCTTCGTATGGCTACACCTTC. Translating gives CASSQGAGGPSYGYTF.

The V and J genes are TRBV6-1 and TRBJ1-1; D might be TRBD1 (6 bases). CDR3 size: 13 residues. CDR1 is MNHNS, CDR2 SASEGT, per germline. The germline V and J ends were trimmed by 7 bases and 4 bases, with 13 bases remaining between them. The CDR3 sequence: CASTPTGRTEAFF. The CDR3 DNA is TGTGCCAGCACCCCGACAGGACGCACTGAAGCTTTCTTT.

J is TRBJ2-7 and V is TRBV10-3, with a possible D match to TRBD2 (5 bases). Germline-derived CDR1 and CDR2 are ENHRY and SYGVKD. The V and J ends lost 5 bases and 4 bases respectively, with 9 bases between them. The CDR3 loop spans 12 amino acids. The CDR3 coding sequence is TGTGCCATCAGTACCCGGGATTACGAGCAGTACTTC. Translating it yields CAISTRDYEQYF.

This clone was detected a few times. CDR3: CASSQKDRVNEQYF. DNA of the CDR3: TGCGCCAGCAGCCAAAAGGACAGGGTCAACGAGCAGTACTTC. V is TRBV4-1 and J is TRBJ2-7; 8 nucleotides align to TRBD1. The V and J ends lost 2 bases and 5 bases, in that order; junction bases with no gene match: 5. This CDR3 contains 14 residues. In germline, CDR1 is MGHRA, CDR2 YSYEKL.

This clone was seen once. CDR3 in amino acids: CANGSAGIGNTIYF. CDR3 DNA: TGTGCCAACGGTTCGGCGGGGATCGGAAACACCATATATTTT. The chain recombines TRBV28 with TRBJ1-3; D uncertain. Trimming cost V 10 bases and J 4 bases, with 17 bases left between them. In germline, CDR1 is MDHEN, CDR2 SYDVKM. This CDR3 contains 14 residues. The full variable domain, with the rest looked up from reference TRBV28 and TRBJ1-3, is DVKVTQSSRYLVKRTGEKVFLECVQDMDHENMFWYRQDPGLGLRLIYFSYDVKMKEKGDIPEGYSVSREKKERFSLILESASTNQTSMYLCANGSAGIGNTIYFGEGSWLTVV.

This clone was found a few times. The chain is built from TRBV19 and TRBJ1-6; 9 nucleotides line up with TRBD1. The CDR3 contains 16 residues. CDR1 is LNHDA, CDR2 SQIVND, per germline (reference sequence). The V and J ends lost 5 bases and 8 bases, in that order; junction bases with no gene match: 10. The CDR3 is CASSGDRGIIYSPLHF. The CDR3 DNA reads TGTGCCAGTAGTGGCGACAGGGGGATAATTTATTCACCCCTCCACTTT.